Below are 13 T cell receptor beta chains sequenced from a single sample in a study of blood T cell repertoires in COVID-19. The data were produced by immunoSEQ multiplex PCR, yet TCRdb's version contains in-frame clones alone and is incomplete. The sample shows 200,000 to 250,000 clones, approximately 87% of them seen only once. The material sequenced was peripheral blood. These receptors came from a woman in her 50s with acute or convalescent COVID-19.

The chain has TRBV7-2 and TRBJ2-7; TRBD1 matches at 9 bases. CDR3 length: 16 amino acids. Germline trimming cut 1 base from V and 2 bases from J; bases unmatched to any gene: 6. Germline V gene data show CDR1 as SGHTA and CDR2 as FQGNSA. In nucleotides, the CDR3 is TGTGCCAGCAGCTTAGTCGCGGGACAGGGCGCCTACGAGCAGTACTTC. Amino acids: CASSLVAGQGAYEQYF.

The chain uses TRBV15 and TRBJ2-1, with 9 positions matching TRBD2. After removal of 4 bases from V and 3 bases from J, the junction contained 13 bases not matched to a gene. CDR1 and CDR2 from the germline V gene are LNHNV and YYDKDF (reference sequence). This CDR3 comprises 18 residues. The CDR3 bases are TGTGCCACCAGCACTCCCGGGACTAGCTCCCTCCTCTACAATGAGCAGTTCTTC. Protein sequence: CATSTPGTSSLLYNEQFF.

This rearrangement joins TRBV10-1 to TRBJ2-7; the D gene is possibly TRBD1 (6 bases). The CDR3 is 12 amino acids. V was pared by 8 bases and J by 3 bases, with 11 bases between. Germline values: CDR1 WNHNN, CDR2 SYGVQD (reference sequence). The DNA of the CDR3 is TGCGCCAGCGGGGACACCTTCTACGAGCAGTACTTC. This sequence encodes CASGDTFYEQYF.

V usage is TRBV11-2 and J usage is TRBJ1-1; maybe TRBD1 (5 bases). CDR3 length: 13 amino acids. V lost 2 bases, J lost 4 bases, and 8 bases lay in between. Per germline, CDR1 SGHAT and CDR2 FQNNGV. CDR3 sequence: CASSLQGGTEAFF. DNA for the CDR3: TGTGCCAGCAGCTTACAGGGTGGCACTGAAGCTTTCTTT. Based on the CDR3 plus reference TRBV11-2 and TRBJ1-1, the full variable domain is EAGVAQSPRYKIIEKRQSVAFWCNPISGHATLYWYQQILGQGPKLLIQFQNNGVVDDSQLPKDRFSAERLKGVDSTLKIQPAKLEDSAVYLCASSLQGGTEAFFGQGTRLTVV.

With regard to this clone: One junction end does not reproduce the germline sequence, and a read error may be involved. The genes are TRBV6-1 and TRBJ2-7; 10 bases are shared with TRBD1. The germline CDR1 and CDR2 sequences are MNHNS and SASEGT. The CDR3 covers 13 residues. CDR3 protein: CASSESEPGTGDF. The DNA for the CDR3 is TGTGCCAGCAGTGAATCGGAGCCCGGGACAGGGGACTTC.

The J gene is TRBJ2-5, the V gene TRBV6-2 or TRBV6-3, with TRBD2 matching over 8 bases. The CDR3 is 16 amino acids. The junction had 13 bases not matched to a gene; V was cut back by 5 bases and J by 5 bases. The germline gives CDR1 MNHEY, CDR2 SVGEGT. The CDR3 is CASSAFGSGVWETQYF. The CDR3 region has the DNA TGTGCCAGCAGTGCCTTCGGTAGCGGGGTATGGGAGACCCAGTACTTC.

The chain couples TRBV6-5 to TRBJ2-3, with no clear D. Germline V gene lookup returns CDR1 MNHEY and CDR2 SVGAGI. CDR3 length: 15 amino acids. V lost 5 bases, J lost 0 bases, and 12 bases lay in between. The CDR3 DNA sequence: TGTGCCAGCAGTCCTACTATAACTAGCACAGATACGCAGTATTTT. Protein sequence: CASSPTITSTDTQYF.

In regard to this clone: One end of the junction is discordant with germline, which a read error may explain. The gene calls are TRBV4-1 and TRBJ2-2; 8 nucleotides align to TRBD2. Germline V gene sequence: CDR1 MGHRA, CDR2 YSYEKL. The CDR3 is 15 residues long. CDR3 sequence reads: CARSFRGGRTGELFF. In DNA form, the CDR3 reads TGCGCCCGCAGCTTCCGGGGGGGCCGAACCGGGGAGCTGTTTTTT.

This chain links TRBV6-5 with TRBJ2-7, with TRBD2 identical over 8 bases. Germline assignment: CDR1 MNHEY and CDR2 SVGAGI. The CDR3 spans 15 residues. The trim removed 11 bases at V and 2 bases at J, leaving 14 bases unmatched. The CDR3 bases are TGTGCCGTCCCGCCAAGCGGGAGTCCTCCCTACGAGCAGTACTTC. Protein sequence: CAVPPSGSPPYEQYF.

The CDR3 loop reads CASSTEGPPNTEAFF. The CDR3 nucleotides read TGTGCCAGCTCGACGGAGGGGCCCCCCAACACTGAAGCTTTCTTT. The genes are TRBV18 and TRBJ1-1; TRBD1 is a possible D gene (5 bases). Per the germline V gene, CDR1 is KGHSH and CDR2 is LQKENI. Trimming shortened V by 6 bases and J by 2 bases, and 16 bases separated the two germline ends. The CDR3 has 15 residues.

The chain employs TRBV6-2 or TRBV6-3 and TRBJ2-5; 14 nucleotides agree with TRBD2. The CDR3 covers 16 residues. V dropped 2 bases and J dropped 5; count of bases not matched to a gene: 4. Germline V gene lookup returns CDR1 MNHEY and CDR2 SVGEGT. CDR3 residues: CASSYGTSGSGETQYF. CDR3 bases: TGTGCCAGCAGTTACGGGACTAGCGGGAGTGGCGAGACCCAGTACTTC.

V and J are TRBV6-2 or TRBV6-3 and TRBJ2-3, with 7 nucleotides matching TRBD2. V trimming: 5 bases; J trimming: 1 base; junction bases outside the gene matches: 6. The CDR3 totals 15 residues. Germline V gene sequence: CDR1 MNHEY, CDR2 SVGEGT. The CDR3 loop reads CASSQLAGGTDTQYF. Written as DNA, the CDR3 is TGTGCCAGCAGTCAACTTGCGGGAGGCACAGATACGCAGTATTTT.

The chain employs TRBV7-2 and TRBJ2-2, with TRBD1 matching 8 bases. The CDR3 extends over 15 amino acids. Looked up from germline, CDR1 is SGHTA and CDR2 is FQGNSA. After removal of 5 bases from V and 2 bases from J, the junction contained 4 bases not matched to a gene. CDR3 sequence: CASSPGQANTGELFF. The CDR3 DNA sequence: TGTGCCAGCAGCCCGGGACAGGCAAACACCGGGGAGCTGTTTTTT.